A selection of T cell receptor beta chains follows, all from one sample in a study of T cells in Graves' hyperthyroidism and ophthalmopathy. TCRdb re-called the multiplex PCR reads with MiXCR, one entry per CDR3 protein. The table records hundreds of thousands of distinct CDR3 sequences, around 13% of them present only once. Sequenced sample: blood. These receptors were collected from a woman in her twenties or thirties with Graves' hyperthyroidism. Both conserved end residues are part of each CDR3. D genes are given only for firm matches. The size entry is marked missing in some rows and otherwise reads once, few, many or a size class.

D gene,J gene,clone size,V gene,CDR3 length,CDR3 DNA,CDR3 protein
NA,TRBJ2-2,many,TRBV7-3,16,TGTGCCAGCAGCTCTACCGGGACTCTGAACACCGGGGAGCTGTTTTTT,CASSSTGTLNTGELFF
NA,TRBJ2-5,NA,TRBV7-9,13,TGTGCCAGCGATGACACCAACCAAGAGACCCAGTACTTC,CASDDTNQETQYF
NA,TRBJ2-5,many,TRBV28,16,TGTGCCAGCAGTGCCCAGGGGGGGGGCAGCTCAGAGACCCAGTACTTC,CASSAQGGGSSETQYF
NA,TRBJ1-2,many,TRBV19,11,TGTGCCAGTAGGTCCGGGTATGGCTACACCTTC,CASRSGYGYTF
NA,TRBJ1-2,few,TRBV7-2,13,TGTGCCAGCAGCTCAAGTCCATTCTATGGCTACACCTTC,CASSSSPFYGYTF
NA,TRBJ2-1,few,TRBV20-1,14,TGCAGTGCCAAAAGTCAAGGTCCCCCCAATGAGCAGTTCTTC,CSAKSQGPPNEQFF
TRBD2,TRBJ2-7,NA,TRBV4-1,15,TGCGCCAGCAGCCAAGCGGCTAGCGGGGGCTACGAGCAGTACTTC,CASSQAASGGYEQYF
TRBD1,TRBJ2-2,many,TRBV10-3,18,TGTGCCACCGTGGGACAGGGGGCCCCTCACAAAAGGACCGGGGAGCTGTTTTTT,CATVGQGAPHKRTGELFF
NA,TRBJ2-7,NA,TRBV7-8,16,TGTGCCAGCAGCTTCCCTATCCGTACGGGTAGCAATGAGCAGTACTTC,CASSFPIRTGSNEQYF
NA,TRBJ2-7,few,TRBV7-9,12,TGTGCCAGCAGTATGTCGGGTAACGAGCAGTACTTC,CASSMSGNEQYF
TRBD2,TRBJ2-1,many,TRBV20-1,16,TGCAGTGCTAGATTAAATCCGGGACTAACCTACAATGAGCAGTTCTTC,CSARLNPGLTYNEQFF
NA,TRBJ2-5,NA,TRBV29-1,13,TGCAGCGGCGGGTCTGGGAACGGAGAGACCCAGTACTTC,CSGGSGNGETQYF
TRBD2,TRBJ2-7,many,TRBV11-2,16,TGTGCCAGCAGCCCACCCACTAGCGGGGGACCCTACGAGCAGTACTTC,CASSPPTSGGPYEQYF
NA,TRBJ1-4,many,TRBV30,13,TGTGCCTGGAGTGGGGGCAGAAATGAAAAACTGTTTTTT,CAWSGGRNEKLFF
NA,TRBJ1-2,few,TRBV9,15,TGTGCCAGCAGCCCCTCAACCCGGACATCTTATGGCTACACCTTC,CASSPSTRTSYGYTF